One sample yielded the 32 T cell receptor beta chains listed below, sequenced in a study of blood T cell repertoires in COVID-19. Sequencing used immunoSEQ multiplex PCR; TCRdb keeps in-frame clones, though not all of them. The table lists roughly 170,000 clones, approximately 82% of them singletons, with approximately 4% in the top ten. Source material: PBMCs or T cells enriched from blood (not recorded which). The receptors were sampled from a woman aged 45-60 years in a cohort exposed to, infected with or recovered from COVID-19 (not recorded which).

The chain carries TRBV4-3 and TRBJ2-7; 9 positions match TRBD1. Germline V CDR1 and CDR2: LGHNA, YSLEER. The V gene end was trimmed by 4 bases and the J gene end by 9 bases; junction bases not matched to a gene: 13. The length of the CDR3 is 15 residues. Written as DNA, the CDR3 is TGCGCCAGCAGCCTCAATACCGGGACAGGGCCACCGCAGTACTTC. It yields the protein CASSLNTGTGPPQYF.

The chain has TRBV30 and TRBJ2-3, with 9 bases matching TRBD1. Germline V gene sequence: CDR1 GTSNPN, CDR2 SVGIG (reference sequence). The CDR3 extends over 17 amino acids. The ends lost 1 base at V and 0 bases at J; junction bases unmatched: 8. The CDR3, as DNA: TGTGCCTGGAGTGGGACAGGGGTCGGGATAAGCACAGATACGCAGTATTTT. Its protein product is CAWSGTGVGISTDTQYF.

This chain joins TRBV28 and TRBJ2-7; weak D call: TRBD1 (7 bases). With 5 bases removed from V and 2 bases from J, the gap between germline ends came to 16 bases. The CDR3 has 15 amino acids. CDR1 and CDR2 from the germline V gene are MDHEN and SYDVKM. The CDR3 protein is CASSQGGTVTYEQYF. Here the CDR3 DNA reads TGTGCCAGCAGTCAAGGGGGGACAGTTACCTACGAGCAGTACTTC.

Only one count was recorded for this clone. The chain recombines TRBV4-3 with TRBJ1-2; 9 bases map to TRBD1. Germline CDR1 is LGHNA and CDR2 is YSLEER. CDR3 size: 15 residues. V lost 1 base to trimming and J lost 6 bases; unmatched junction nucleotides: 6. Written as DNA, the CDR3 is TGCGCCAGCAGCCAAGGGACAGGGGTTGTCGATGGCTACACCTTC. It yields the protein CASSQGTGVVDGYTF.

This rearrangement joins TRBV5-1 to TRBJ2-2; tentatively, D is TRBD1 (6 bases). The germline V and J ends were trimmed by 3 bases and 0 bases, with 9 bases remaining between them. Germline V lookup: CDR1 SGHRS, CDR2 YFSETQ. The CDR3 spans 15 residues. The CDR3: CASSSGASNTGELFF. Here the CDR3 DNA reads TGCGCCAGCAGCTCAGGGGCCTCGAACACCGGGGAGCTGTTTTTT.

The CDR3 region is CASSLGLREGTQYF. The CDR3 DNA reads TGTGCCAGCAGCTTAGGTCTCAGGGAAGGCACGCAGTATTTT. The chain recombines TRBV7-6 with TRBJ2-3, with D perhaps matching TRBD1 (5 bases). The V end was cut by 1 base, the J end by 9 bases, with 14 bases between. In germline, CDR1 is SGHVS, CDR2 FNYEAQ. The CDR3 runs 14 residues.

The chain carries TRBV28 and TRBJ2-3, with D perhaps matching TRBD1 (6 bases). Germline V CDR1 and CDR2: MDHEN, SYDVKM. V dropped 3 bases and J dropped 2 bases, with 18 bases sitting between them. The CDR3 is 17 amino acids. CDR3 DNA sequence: TGTGCCAGCAGTTTCGAACTTTTGGACAGTAACACAGATACGCAGTATTTT. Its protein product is CASSFELLDSNTDTQYF.

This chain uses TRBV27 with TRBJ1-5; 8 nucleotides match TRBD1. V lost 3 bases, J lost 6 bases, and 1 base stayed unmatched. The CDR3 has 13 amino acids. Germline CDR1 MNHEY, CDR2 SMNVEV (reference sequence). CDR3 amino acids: CASSFTGGQPQHF. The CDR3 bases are TGTGCCAGCAGTTTTACAGGGGGTCAGCCCCAGCATTTT.

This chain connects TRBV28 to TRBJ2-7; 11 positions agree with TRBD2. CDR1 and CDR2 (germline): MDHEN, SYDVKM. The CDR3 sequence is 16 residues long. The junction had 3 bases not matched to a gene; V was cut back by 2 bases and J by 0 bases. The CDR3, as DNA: TGTGCCAGCAGTTTAGGGCTAGCGGGAGGCTCCTACGAGCAGTACTTC. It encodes CASSLGLAGGSYEQYF. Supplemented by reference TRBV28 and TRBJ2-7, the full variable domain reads DVKVTQSSRYLVKRTGEKVFLECVQDMDHENMFWYRQDPGLGLRLIYFSYDVKMKEKGDIPEGYSVSREKKERFSLILESASTNQTSMYLCASSLGLAGGSYEQYFGPGTRLTVT.

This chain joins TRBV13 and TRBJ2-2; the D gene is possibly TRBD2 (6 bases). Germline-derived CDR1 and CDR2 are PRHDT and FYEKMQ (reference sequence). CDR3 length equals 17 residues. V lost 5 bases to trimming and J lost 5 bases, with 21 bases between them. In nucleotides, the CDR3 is TGTGCCAGCAGCGACGACGGAAAGCGGGCGGGGACCGGGGAGCTGTTTTTT. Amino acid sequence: CASSDDGKRAGTGELFF.

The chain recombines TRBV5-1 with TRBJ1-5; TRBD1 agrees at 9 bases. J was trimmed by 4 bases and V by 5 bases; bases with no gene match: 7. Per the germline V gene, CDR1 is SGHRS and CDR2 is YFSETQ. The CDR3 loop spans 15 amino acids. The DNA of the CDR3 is TGCGCCAGCAGACCCGGGACAGGGTCTAATCAGCCCCAGCATTTT. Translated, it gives CASRPGTGSNQPQHF.

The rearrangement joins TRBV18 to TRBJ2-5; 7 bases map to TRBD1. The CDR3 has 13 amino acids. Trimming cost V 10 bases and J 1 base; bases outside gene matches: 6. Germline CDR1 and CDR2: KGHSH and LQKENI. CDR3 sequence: CATSGTAQETQYF. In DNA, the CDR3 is TGTGCCACCTCCGGGACAGCCCAAGAGACCCAGTACTTC.

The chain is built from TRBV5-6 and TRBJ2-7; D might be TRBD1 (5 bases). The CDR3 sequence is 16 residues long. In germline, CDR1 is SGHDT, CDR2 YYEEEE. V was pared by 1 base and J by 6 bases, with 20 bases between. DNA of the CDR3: TGTGCCAGCAGCTTGCGGCAGGGAACCGTCCCTGGCGAGCAGTACTTC. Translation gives CASSLRQGTVPGEQYF.

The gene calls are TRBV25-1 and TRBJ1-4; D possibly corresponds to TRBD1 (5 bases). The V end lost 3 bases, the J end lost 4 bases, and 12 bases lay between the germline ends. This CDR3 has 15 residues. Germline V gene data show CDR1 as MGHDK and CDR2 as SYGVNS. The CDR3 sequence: CASSDTGLINEKLFF. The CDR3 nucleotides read TGTGCCAGCAGTGATACAGGCTTAATTAATGAAAAACTGTTTTTT.

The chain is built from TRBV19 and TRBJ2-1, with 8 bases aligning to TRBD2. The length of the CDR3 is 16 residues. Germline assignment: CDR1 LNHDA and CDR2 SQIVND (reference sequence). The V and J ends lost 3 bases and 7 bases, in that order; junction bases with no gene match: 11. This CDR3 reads CASSISRGADWNEQFF. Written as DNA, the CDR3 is TGTGCCAGTAGTATTTCGCGGGGGGCCGATTGGAATGAGCAGTTCTTC.

CDR3 sequence (DNA): TGTGCCACCAGCAGAGATACGGCGGGAGCCACCGGGGAGCTGTTTTTT. Translation: CATSRDTAGATGELFF. J is TRBJ2-2 and V is TRBV15; 7 positions match TRBD2. With V trimmed by 0 bases and J by 4 bases, 5 bases remained unmatched. The CDR3 is made up of 16 amino acids. Germline values: CDR1 LNHNV, CDR2 YYDKDF (reference sequence).

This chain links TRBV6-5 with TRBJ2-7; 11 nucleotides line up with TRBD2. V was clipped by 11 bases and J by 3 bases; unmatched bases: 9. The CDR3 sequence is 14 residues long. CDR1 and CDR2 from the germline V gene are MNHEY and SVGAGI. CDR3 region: CAPAGLADIYEQYF. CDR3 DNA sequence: TGTGCCCCCGCGGGACTAGCGGATATCTACGAGCAGTACTTC.

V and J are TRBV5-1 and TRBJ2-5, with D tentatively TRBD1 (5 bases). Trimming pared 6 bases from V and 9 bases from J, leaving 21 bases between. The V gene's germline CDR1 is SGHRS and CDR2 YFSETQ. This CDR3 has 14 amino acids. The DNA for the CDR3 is TGCGCCAGCACCACCCCGGGCCCACAAGGGGCCCAGTACTTC. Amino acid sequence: CASTTPGPQGAQYF.

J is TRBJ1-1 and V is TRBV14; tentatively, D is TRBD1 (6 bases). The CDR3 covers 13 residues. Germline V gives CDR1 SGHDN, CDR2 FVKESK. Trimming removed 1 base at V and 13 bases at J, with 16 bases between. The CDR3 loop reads CASSQAWTDSGFF. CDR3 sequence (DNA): TGTGCCAGCAGCCAAGCCTGGACAGACAGTGGTTTCTTT.

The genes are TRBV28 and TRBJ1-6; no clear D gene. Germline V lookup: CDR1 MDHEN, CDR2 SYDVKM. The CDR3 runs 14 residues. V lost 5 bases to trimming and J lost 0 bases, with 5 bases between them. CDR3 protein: CASSQRSYNSPLHF. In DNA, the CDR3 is TGTGCCAGCAGTCAGCGCTCCTATAATTCACCCCTCCACTTT.

CDR3 protein: CASRRTGGDYGYTF. CDR3 coding DNA: TGTGCCAGCAGAAGAACAGGGGGCGACTATGGCTACACCTTC. The chain is built from TRBV25-1 and TRBJ1-2; 9 bases line up with TRBD1. Germline loops: CDR1 MGHDK, CDR2 SYGVNS. This CDR3 spans 14 amino acids. The J segment lost 3 bases and the V segment lost 6 bases, leaving 5 bases of the junction unmatched.

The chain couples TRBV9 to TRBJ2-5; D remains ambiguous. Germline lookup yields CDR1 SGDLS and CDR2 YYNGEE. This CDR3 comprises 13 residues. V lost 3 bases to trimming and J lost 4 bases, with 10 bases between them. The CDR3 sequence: CASSDIRGETQYF. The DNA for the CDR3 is TGTGCCAGCAGCGACATAAGAGGAGAGACCCAGTACTTC. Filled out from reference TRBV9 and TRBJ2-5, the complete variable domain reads DSGVTQTPKHLITATGQRVTLRCSPRSGDLSVYWYQQSLDQGLQFLIQYYNGEERAKGNILERFSAQQFPDLHSELNLSSLELGDSALYFCASSDIRGETQYFGPGTRLLVL.

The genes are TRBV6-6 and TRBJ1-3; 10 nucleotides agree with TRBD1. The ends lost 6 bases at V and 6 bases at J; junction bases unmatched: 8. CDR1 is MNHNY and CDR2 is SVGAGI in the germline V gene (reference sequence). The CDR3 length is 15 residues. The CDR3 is CASRSSGQGTNTIYF. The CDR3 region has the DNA TGTGCCAGCAGATCCTCGGGACAGGGGACAAACACCATATATTTT.

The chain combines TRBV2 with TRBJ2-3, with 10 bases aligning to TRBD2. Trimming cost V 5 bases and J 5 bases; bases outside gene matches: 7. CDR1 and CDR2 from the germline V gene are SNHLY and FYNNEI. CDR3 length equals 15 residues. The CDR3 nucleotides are TGTGCCAGCAGTCCTAGCGGGGGCGGGAGAGATACGCAGTATTTT. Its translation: CASSPSGGGRDTQYF.

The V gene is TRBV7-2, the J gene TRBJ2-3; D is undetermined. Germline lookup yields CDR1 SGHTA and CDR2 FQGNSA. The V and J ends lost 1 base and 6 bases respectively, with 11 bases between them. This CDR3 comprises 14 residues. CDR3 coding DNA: TGTGCCAGCAGCTTAGTAGGTCCCGGGGATACGCAGTATTTT. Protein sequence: CASSLVGPGDTQYF. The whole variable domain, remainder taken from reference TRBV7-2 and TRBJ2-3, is GAGVSQSPSNKVTEKGKDVELRCDPISGHTALYWYRQSLGQGLEFLIYFQGNSAPDKSGLPSDRFSAERTGGSVSTLTIQRTQQEDSAVYLCASSLVGPGDTQYFGPGTRLTVL.

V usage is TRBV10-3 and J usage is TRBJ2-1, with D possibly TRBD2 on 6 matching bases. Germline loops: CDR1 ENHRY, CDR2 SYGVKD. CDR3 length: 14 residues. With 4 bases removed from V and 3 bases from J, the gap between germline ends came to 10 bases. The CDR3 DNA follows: TGTGCCATCAGTGGCGGGATTGGCTACAATGAGCAGTTCTTC. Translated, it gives CAISGGIGYNEQFF.

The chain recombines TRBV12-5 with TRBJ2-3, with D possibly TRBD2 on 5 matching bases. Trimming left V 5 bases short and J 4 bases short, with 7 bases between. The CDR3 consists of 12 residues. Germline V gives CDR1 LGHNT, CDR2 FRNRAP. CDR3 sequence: CASGPGADTQYF. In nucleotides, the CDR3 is TGTGCTAGTGGTCCCGGGGCAGATACGCAGTATTTT. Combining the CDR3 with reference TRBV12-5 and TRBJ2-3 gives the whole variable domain DARVTQTPRHKVTEMGQEVTMRCQPILGHNTVFWYRQTMMQGLELLAYFRNRAPLDDSGMPKDRFSAEMPDATLATLKIQPSEPRDSAVYFCASGPGADTQYFGPGTRLTVL.

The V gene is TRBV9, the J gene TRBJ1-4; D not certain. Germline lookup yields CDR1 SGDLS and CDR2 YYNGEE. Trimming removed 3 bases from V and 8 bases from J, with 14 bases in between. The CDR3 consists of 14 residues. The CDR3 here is CASSEGPGGEKLFF. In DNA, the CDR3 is TGTGCCAGCAGCGAGGGCCCGGGAGGGGAAAAACTGTTTTTT. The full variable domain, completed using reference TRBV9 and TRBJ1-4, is DSGVTQTPKHLITATGQRVTLRCSPRSGDLSVYWYQQSLDQGLQFLIQYYNGEERAKGNILERFSAQQFPDLHSELNLSSLELGDSALYFCASSEGPGGEKLFFGSGTQLSVL.

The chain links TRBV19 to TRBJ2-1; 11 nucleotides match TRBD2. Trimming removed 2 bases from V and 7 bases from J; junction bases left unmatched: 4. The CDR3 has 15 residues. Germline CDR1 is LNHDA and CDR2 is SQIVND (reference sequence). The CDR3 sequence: CASSITSGSRNEQFF. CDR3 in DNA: TGTGCCAGTAGTATAACTAGCGGGAGCAGAAATGAGCAGTTCTTC.

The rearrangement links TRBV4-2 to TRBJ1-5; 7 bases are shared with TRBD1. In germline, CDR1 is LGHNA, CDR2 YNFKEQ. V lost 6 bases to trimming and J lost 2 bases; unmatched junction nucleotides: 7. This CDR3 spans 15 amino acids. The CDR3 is CASSASDRGNQPQHF. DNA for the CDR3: TGTGCCAGCAGTGCTTCCGACAGGGGCAATCAGCCCCAGCATTTT.

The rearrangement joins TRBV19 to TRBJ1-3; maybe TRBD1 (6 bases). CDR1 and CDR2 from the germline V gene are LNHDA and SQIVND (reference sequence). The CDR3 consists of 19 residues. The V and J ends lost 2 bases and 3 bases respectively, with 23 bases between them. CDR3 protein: CASSINPSRTVLFGNTIYF. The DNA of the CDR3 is TGTGCCAGTAGTATAAATCCAAGTCGGACAGTCTTATTTGGAAACACCATATATTTT.

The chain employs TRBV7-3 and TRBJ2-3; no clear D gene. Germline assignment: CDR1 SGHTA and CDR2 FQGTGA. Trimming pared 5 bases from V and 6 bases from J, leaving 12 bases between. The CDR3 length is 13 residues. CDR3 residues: CASSDGYRDTQYF. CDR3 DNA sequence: TGTGCCAGCAGCGACGGGTATAGGGATACGCAGTATTTT.